Shown below are 11 T cell receptor beta chains from a single sample sequenced in a study of blood T cell repertoires in COVID-19. Sequencing was performed with immunoSEQ multiplex PCR; in TCRdb, only in-frame clones are kept and a portion is missing. The table lists 350,000 to 450,000 clones, approximately 93% of them singletons. Sequencing was done on a sample of PBMCs or T cells enriched from blood (not recorded which). The receptors originated from a woman between 35 and 50 years old who had been exposed to COVID-19.

The rearrangement links TRBV7-9 to TRBJ2-5; 7 bases are a match to TRBD2. The germline CDR1 and CDR2 sequences are SEHNR and FQNEAQ (reference sequence). This CDR3 has 12 amino acids. V was pared by 6 bases and J by 5 bases, with 3 bases of the junction left unmatched. The CDR3 is CASRAGEETQYF. The CDR3 DNA is TGTGCCAGCAGGGCGGGAGAGGAGACCCAGTACTTC.

The chain recombines TRBV5-4 with TRBJ2-7; possible D gene TRBD2, 6 bases. Per germline, CDR1 SGHNT and CDR2 YYREEE (reference sequence). Trimming pared 1 base from V and 2 bases from J, leaving 13 bases between. The CDR3 contains 15 residues. CDR3 sequence reads: CASSLRGGVAYEQYF. DNA of the CDR3: TGTGCCAGCAGCTTGCGCGGAGGGGTAGCCTACGAGCAGTACTTC.

The rearrangement joins TRBV7-2 to TRBJ1-2; TRBD1 aligns across 7 bases. The ends lost 2 bases at V and 3 bases at J; junction bases unmatched: 6. The CDR3 sequence is 15 residues long. Germline V gives CDR1 SGHTA, CDR2 FQGNSA. The CDR3 loop reads CASSLRRRGDYGYTF. CDR3 in DNA: TGTGCCAGCAGCTTACGACGCAGGGGGGACTATGGCTACACCTTC.

V gene TRBV7-9 combines with J gene TRBJ1-3; 8 bases agree with TRBD1. This CDR3 has 16 residues. From germline, CDR1 is SEHNR and CDR2 FQNEAQ (reference sequence). Trimming removed 2 bases from V and 0 bases from J; junction bases left unmatched: 3. CDR3 residues: CASSLQGASSGNTIYF. As DNA, the CDR3 is TGTGCCAGCAGCTTACAGGGGGCAAGCTCTGGAAACACCATATATTTT. The full variable domain, rest sourced from reference TRBV7-9 and TRBJ1-3, is DTGVSQNPRHKITKRGQNVTFRCDPISEHNRLYWYRQTLGQGPEFLTYFQNEAQLEKSRLLSDRFSAERPKGSFSTLEIQRTEQGDSAMYLCASSLQGASSGNTIYFGEGSWLTVV.

This sequence joins TRBV5-4 and TRBJ1-2; 12 positions agree with TRBD1. V lost 0 bases, J lost 3 bases, and 3 bases stayed unmatched. The CDR3 runs 16 residues. CDR1 and CDR2 from the germline V gene are SGHNT and YYREEE (reference sequence). In DNA, the CDR3 is TGTGCCAGCAGCTTGGAAGGGACAGGGGGCTACTATGGCTACACCTTC. Protein: CASSLEGTGGYYGYTF. Combining the CDR3 with reference TRBV5-4 and TRBJ1-2 gives the whole variable domain ETGVTQSPTHLIKTRGQQVTLRCSSQSGHNTVSWYQQALGQGPQFIFQYYREEENGRGNFPPRFSGLQFPNYSSELNVNALELDDSALYLCASSLEGTGGYYGYTFGSGTRLTVV.

The chain links TRBV30 to TRBJ2-7, with D tentatively TRBD1 (6 bases). V shed 0 bases and J shed 4 bases, with 10 bases lying between them. CDR1 and CDR2 (germline): GTSNPN, SVGIG (reference sequence). This CDR3 region has 13 residues. The CDR3 region has the DNA TGTGCCTGGAGTGTAGGGACACAGTACGAGCAGTACTTC. Translated: CAWSVGTQYEQYF. Looking up the rest from reference TRBV30 and TRBJ2-7 gives the full variable domain: SQTIHQWPATLVQPVGSPLSLECTVEGTSNPNLYWYRQAAGRGLQLLFYSVGIGQISSEVPQNLSASRPQDRQFILSSKKLLLSDSGFYLCAWSVGTQYEQYFGPGTRLTVT.

The chain carries TRBV27 and TRBJ1-5; TRBD1 might be the D (6 bases). Trimming removed 5 bases at V and 4 bases at J, with 15 bases between. Germline CDR1 and CDR2: MNHEY and SMNVEV (reference sequence). The CDR3 loop spans 15 amino acids. CDR3 sequence: CASSLGQGINQPQHF. The CDR3 DNA follows: TGTGCCAGCAGTCTCGGTCAGGGGATTAATCAGCCCCAGCATTTT.

The J gene is TRBJ2-1, the V gene TRBV24-1; D may be TRBD1 (6 bases). The CDR3 has 11 amino acids. V lost 9 bases to trimming and J lost 9 bases, with 11 bases between them. Germline lookup yields CDR1 KGHDR and CDR2 SFDVKD. The CDR3 nucleotides are TGTGCCACCGGATCAGGGGTTGAGCAGTTCTTC. Translation: CATGSGVEQFF.

The chain employs TRBV11-2 and TRBJ2-2, with D perhaps TRBD1 (5 bases). The CDR3 consists of 17 residues. V was pared by 1 base and J by 0 bases, with 12 bases between. Germline V CDR1 and CDR2: SGHAT, FQNNGV. The CDR3: CASSLAPGHTNTGELFF. The CDR3 nucleotides read TGTGCCAGCAGCTTAGCCCCAGGGCACACGAACACCGGGGAGCTGTTTTTT.

The chain is built from TRBV7-2 and TRBJ2-3; no clear D. V lost 2 bases and J 4 bases, leaving 7 bases between the germline ends. The CDR3 sequence is 13 residues long. Germline V gene lookup returns CDR1 SGHTA and CDR2 FQGNSA. The CDR3 spells CASSLSLADTQYF. As DNA, the CDR3 is TGTGCCAGCAGCTTAAGCCTAGCAGATACGCAGTATTTT.

This chain uses TRBV11-2 with TRBJ1-1; D uncertain. V was cut by 0 bases and J by 0 bases, with 8 bases left in between. The CDR3 consists of 15 residues. Germline loops: CDR1 SGHAT, CDR2 FQNNGV. CDR3 bases: TGTGCCAGCAGCTTAGAGAGGAACATGAACACTGAAGCTTTCTTT. Protein sequence: CASSLERNMNTEAFF.